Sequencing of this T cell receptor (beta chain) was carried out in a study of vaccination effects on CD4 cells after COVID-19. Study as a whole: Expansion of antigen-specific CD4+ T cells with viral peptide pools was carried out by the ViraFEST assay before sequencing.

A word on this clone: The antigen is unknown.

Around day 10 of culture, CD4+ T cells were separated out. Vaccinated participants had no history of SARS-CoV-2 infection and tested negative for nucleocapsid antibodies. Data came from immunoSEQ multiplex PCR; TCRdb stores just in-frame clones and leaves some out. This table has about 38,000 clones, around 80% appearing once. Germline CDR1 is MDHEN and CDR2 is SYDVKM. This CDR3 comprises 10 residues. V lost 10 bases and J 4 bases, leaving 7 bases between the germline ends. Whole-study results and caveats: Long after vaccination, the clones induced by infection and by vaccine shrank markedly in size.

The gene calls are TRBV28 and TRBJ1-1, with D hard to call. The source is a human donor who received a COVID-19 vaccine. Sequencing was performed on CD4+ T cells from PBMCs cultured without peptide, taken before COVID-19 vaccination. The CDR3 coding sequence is TGTGCCACCCGGGGCACTGAAGCTTTCTTT. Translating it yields CATRGTEAFF.